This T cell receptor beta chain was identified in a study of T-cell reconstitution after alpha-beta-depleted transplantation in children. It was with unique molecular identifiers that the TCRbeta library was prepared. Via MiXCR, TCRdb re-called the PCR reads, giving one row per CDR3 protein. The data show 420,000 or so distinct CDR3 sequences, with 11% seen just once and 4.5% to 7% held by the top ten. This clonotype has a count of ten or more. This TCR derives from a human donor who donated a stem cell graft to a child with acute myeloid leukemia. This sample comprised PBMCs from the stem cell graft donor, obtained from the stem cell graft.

The CDR3 loop reads CASSLRQGPYEQYF. CDR3 bases: TGTGCCAGCAGCCTCAGACAGGGCCCCTACGAGCAGTACTTC. The chain links TRBV12-3 or TRBV12-4 to TRBJ2-7, with 7 bases lining up with TRBD1. The V and J ends lost 6 bases and 2 bases, in that order; junction bases with no gene match: 7. The CDR3 spans 14 residues.